A single sample gave rise to the 14 T cell receptor beta chains below, sequenced in a study of T cell responses to AZD1222 COVID-19 vaccine. TCRdb's copy holds only in-frame clones and misses some; the assay was immunoSEQ multiplex PCR. This table has roughly 67,000 clones, approximately 88% appearing once. Here the sequenced sample was peripheral blood, taken on day 0 of AZD1222 vaccination. Source of these receptors: an adult in good health.

The V and J genes are TRBV9 and TRBJ1-3; D gene unclear. The V gene's germline CDR1 is SGDLS and CDR2 YYNGEE. V lost 4 bases and J 0 bases, leaving 17 bases between the germline ends. This CDR3 contains 17 residues. The CDR3 nucleotides are TGTGCCAGCAGCCCCCCCATAGGGATGAGCTCTGGAAACACCATATATTTT. Protein sequence: CASSPPIGMSSGNTIYF.

The V and J genes are TRBV7-2 and TRBJ2-7, with 9 bases matching TRBD1. With V trimmed by 2 bases and J by 0 bases, 5 bases remained unmatched. Germline V lookup: CDR1 SGHTA, CDR2 FQGNSA. The CDR3 sequence is 16 residues long. CDR3 sequence: CASSLTGTGSSYEQYF. In nucleotides, the CDR3 is TGTGCCAGCAGCTTAACCGGGACAGGGAGCTCCTACGAGCAGTACTTC. Variable domain in full (rest from reference TRBV7-2 and TRBJ2-7): GAGVSQSPSNKVTEKGKDVELRCDPISGHTALYWYRQSLGQGLEFLIYFQGNSAPDKSGLPSDRFSAERTGGSVSTLTIQRTQQEDSAVYLCASSLTGTGSSYEQYFGPGTRLTVT.

This clone was seen once. The rearrangement uses TRBV3-1 (or the pseudogene TRBV3-2) and TRBJ2-7, with D perhaps matching TRBD1 (8 bases). The CDR3 consists of 17 residues. Trimming stripped 4 bases from V and 1 base from J, with 20 bases between. In germline, CDR1 is LGHDT, CDR2 YNNKEL (reference sequence). CDR3 DNA sequence: TGTGCCAGCAGCCCCTCGGAAGGACAGGGAGGGTCCTACGAGCAGTACTTC. Its translation: CASSPSEGQGGSYEQYF.

The chain carries TRBV12-3 or TRBV12-4 and TRBJ1-2; 7 bases map to TRBD1. The V segment lost 4 bases and the J segment 9 bases; nucleotides outside the gene matches: 5. The CDR3 is 12 residues long. The CDR3, as DNA: TGTGCCAGCAGTTACCAGGGGGGGAGCTACACCTTC. Protein: CASSYQGGSYTF.

The genes are TRBV6-2 or TRBV6-3 and TRBJ2-1; tentatively, D is TRBD1 or TRBD2 (5 bases each). With 0 bases removed from V and 6 bases from J, the gap between germline ends came to 18 bases. The CDR3 is 17 residues long. The germline gives CDR1 MNHEY, CDR2 SVGEGT. For the CDR3, the DNA is TGTGCCAGCAGTTACTCGAGGGCGGGCTTTGGGGGCAATGAGCAGTTCTTC. It codes for CASSYSRAGFGGNEQFF.

This clone appeared a single time. The rearrangement links TRBV11-2 to TRBJ1-2, with a weak D call TRBD1 (6 bases). From germline, CDR1 is SGHAT and CDR2 FQNNGV. This CDR3 has 15 amino acids. V lost 0 bases and J 5 bases, leaving 13 bases between the germline ends. The DNA of the CDR3 is TGTGCCAGCAGCTTAGATCTGGCCAGGGGTTATGGCTACACCTTC. Translation: CASSLDLARGYGYTF.

This chain connects TRBV6-5 to TRBJ2-5; 8 bases fit TRBD2. The germline V gene encodes CDR1 MNHEY and CDR2 SVGAGI. The ends lost 2 bases at V and 5 bases at J; junction bases unmatched: 4. There are 14 residues in the CDR3. The CDR3 sequence: CASSYAGGRETQYF. CDR3 coding DNA: TGTGCCAGCAGTTACGCGGGAGGTAGGGAGACCCAGTACTTC.

The V and J genes are TRBV4-1 and TRBJ2-7; D uncertain. CDR3 size: 13 residues. CDR1 MGHRA and CDR2 YSYEKL come from the germline V gene. V lost 0 bases, J lost 5 bases, and 8 bases lay in between. As DNA, the CDR3 is TGCGCCAGCAGCCAAGAGGTTGGTGACGAGCAGTACTTC. Translation gives CASSQEVGDEQYF.

The gene calls are TRBV2 and TRBJ1-1; D may be TRBD1 (5 bases). The CDR3 spans 10 residues. Trimming pared 10 bases from V and 6 bases from J, leaving 9 bases between. Germline V gives CDR1 SNHLY, CDR2 FYNNEI. CDR3 region: CATDRAEAFF. The CDR3 nucleotides read TGTGCCACCGACAGAGCTGAAGCTTTCTTT. The full variable domain, with the rest looked up from reference TRBV2 and TRBJ1-1, is EPEVTQTPSHQVTQMGQEVILRCVPISNHLYFYWYRQILGQKVEFLVSFYNNEISEKSEIFDDQFSVERPDGSNFTLKIRSTKLEDSAMYFCATDRAEAFFGQGTRLTVV.

This clone was picked up one time. This sequence joins TRBV5-1 and TRBJ2-1; tentatively, D is TRBD2 (6 bases). The V gene's germline CDR1 is SGHRS and CDR2 YFSETQ. Trimming left V 4 bases short and J 0 bases short, with 11 bases between. There are 15 residues in the CDR3. The CDR3 sequence: CASSDGGSSYNEQFF. The CDR3 DNA sequence: TGCGCCAGCAGCGATGGGGGGAGCTCCTACAATGAGCAGTTCTTC.

V usage is TRBV19 and J usage is TRBJ2-3, with D perhaps TRBD1 (6 bases). Germline CDR1 reads LNHDA; CDR2 reads SQIVND (reference sequence). V was cut by 3 bases and J by 0 bases, with 10 bases left in between. The CDR3 covers 15 residues. The CDR3 bases are TGTGCCAGTAGTATTTCGGACAGAAGCACAGATACGCAGTATTTT. It specifies CASSISDRSTDTQYF.

This clone was recorded once. V usage is TRBV5-1 and J usage is TRBJ2-7; 12 bases match TRBD1. The germline V gene has CDR1 SGHRS and CDR2 YFSETQ. The CDR3 covers 14 residues. Unmatched junction bases numbered 9, after V lost 10 bases and J lost 4 bases. CDR3 nucleotides: TGCGCCGGGACCCGGGGACAGGGGGCGTACGAGCAGTACTTC. The encoded protein is CAGTRGQGAYEQYF.

CDR3: CASSFTEANYGYTF. The DNA of the CDR3 is TGTGCCAGCAGTTTCACTGAAGCTAACTATGGCTACACCTTC. This chain uses TRBV28 with TRBJ1-2; D remains unclear. In germline, CDR1 is MDHEN, CDR2 SYDVKM. The CDR3 is 14 amino acids. Trimming cost V 3 bases and J 0 bases, with 8 bases left between them.

The CDR3 sequence: CASSPLTGYEQYF. The CDR3 nucleotides are TGCGCCAGCAGCCCCCTAACAGGCTACGAGCAGTACTTC. V usage is TRBV5-1 and J usage is TRBJ2-7; tentatively, D is TRBD1 (5 bases). Germline loops: CDR1 SGHRS, CDR2 YFSETQ. The CDR3 runs 13 residues. V gave up 4 bases and J gave up 3 bases, with 11 bases separating them.